These 6 T cell receptor beta chains share one sample of origin, sequenced in a study of shared clonotypes between healthy human individuals. Positively selected for CCR7, the CD45RO-negative cells used as naive CD8 cells excluded terminally differentiated effector memory CD45RA+ cells. Libraries were prepared by immunoSEQ multiplex PCR; TCRdb keeps only in-frame clonotypes and omits some of them. The sample records 550,000 to 650,000 clones, roughly 96% being singletons. Sequencing input: naive CD8+ T cells sorted from blood. These receptors were taken from a woman between 25 and 40 years old in good health.

This clone has only one observation. The chain couples TRBV5-5 to TRBJ2-7; tentatively, D is TRBD1 (5 bases). Germline V gene lookup returns CDR1 SGHKS and CDR2 YYEKEE (reference sequence). CDR3 length equals 15 residues. The V end was cut by 1 base, the J end by 0 bases, with 11 bases between. CDR3 residues: CASSLTGPSSYEQYF. In DNA form, the CDR3 reads TGTGCCAGCAGCTTGACAGGCCCTAGCTCCTACGAGCAGTACTTC.

The chain employs TRBV4-1 and TRBJ2-5; tentative D call: TRBD2 (5 bases). The J call may not be correct, given that the DNA end is closer to TRBJ2-7. The CDR3 runs 14 residues. Germline CDR1 is MGHRA and CDR2 is YSYEKL. The CDR3 spells CASSQGRELYEQYF. In DNA form, the CDR3 reads TGCGCCAGCAGCCAGGGGAGAGAGCTTTACGAGCAGTACTTC.

The chain recombines TRBV27 with TRBJ2-7; 14 bases map to TRBD2. Trimming cost V 6 bases and J 3 bases; bases outside gene matches: 10. Germline V gene lookup returns CDR1 MNHEY and CDR2 SMNVEV (reference sequence). This CDR3 region has 17 residues. CDR3 DNA: TGTGCCAGCAGCCGTGGACTAGCGGGAGGTAAAGACTACGAGCAGTACTTC. Its protein is CASSRGLAGGKDYEQYF.

V and J are TRBV28 and TRBJ2-1, with D unresolved. The CDR3 has 14 residues. Looked up from germline, CDR1 is MDHEN and CDR2 is SYDVKM. The ends were cut back, 7 bases at V and 0 bases at J, with 10 bases in the middle. CDR3 region: CASIRQNSYNEQFF. CDR3 nucleotides: TGTGCCAGCATTAGGCAGAACTCCTACAATGAGCAGTTCTTC. Combining the CDR3 with reference TRBV28 and TRBJ2-1 gives the whole variable domain DVKVTQSSRYLVKRTGEKVFLECVQDMDHENMFWYRQDPGLGLRLIYFSYDVKMKEKGDIPEGYSVSREKKERFSLILESASTNQTSMYLCASIRQNSYNEQFFGPGTRLTVL.

The chain couples TRBV10-2 to TRBJ1-1; TRBD1 matches 8 bases. The trim removed 3 bases at V and 1 base at J, leaving 10 bases unmatched. Germline values: CDR1 WSHSY, CDR2 SAAADI. The length of the CDR3 is 17 residues. This CDR3 reads CASSDNLLQGGNTEAFF. The CDR3 DNA sequence: TGCGCCAGCAGTGATAATCTTCTACAGGGGGGGAACACTGAAGCTTTCTTT.

The DNA for the CDR3 is TGCGCCAGCAGCCAAGCTGGCAGGATGGACACTGAAGCTTTCTTT. Its protein is CASSQAGRMDTEAFF. The chain uses TRBV4-1 and TRBJ1-1, with no clear D. The ends were cut back, 1 base at V and 3 bases at J, with 12 bases in the middle. Germline values: CDR1 MGHRA, CDR2 YSYEKL. The CDR3 has 15 residues.